A few counts support the clone carrying this T cell receptor beta chain. In the original workflow: Scientists estimated how many nucleated cells there were by amplifying reference gene primers. Repertoires were generated with immunoSEQ multiplex PCR, while TCRdb's copy carries only in-frame clones and drops some. V and J calls and clone size are as listed in that table; D and trimming were resolved from the DNA. The top ten clones hold around 2.1% of a sample with 85,000 to 100,000 clones, around 88% of them seen once. The data are from a study of blood T cell repertoires in COVID-19. Across the whole study: The cDNA or gDNA used as material had been derived from T cells, B-cell-depleted T cells, or PBMCs.

The germline gives CDR1 ENHRY, CDR2 SYGVKD. Deletions cut 11 bases from V and 8 bases from J, with 18 bases between. The CDR3 is 12 residues long. The sequence was collected from a man aged 45-65 years with COVID-19, enrolled during active disease. This chain uses TRBV10-3 with TRBJ1-2; D is perhaps TRBD1 (5 bases). The sequenced material came from peripheral blood. DNA for the CDR3: TGTGCCGCCAGCGGCAGGGAGGGAGGCTACACCTTC. This codes for CAASGREGGYTF.